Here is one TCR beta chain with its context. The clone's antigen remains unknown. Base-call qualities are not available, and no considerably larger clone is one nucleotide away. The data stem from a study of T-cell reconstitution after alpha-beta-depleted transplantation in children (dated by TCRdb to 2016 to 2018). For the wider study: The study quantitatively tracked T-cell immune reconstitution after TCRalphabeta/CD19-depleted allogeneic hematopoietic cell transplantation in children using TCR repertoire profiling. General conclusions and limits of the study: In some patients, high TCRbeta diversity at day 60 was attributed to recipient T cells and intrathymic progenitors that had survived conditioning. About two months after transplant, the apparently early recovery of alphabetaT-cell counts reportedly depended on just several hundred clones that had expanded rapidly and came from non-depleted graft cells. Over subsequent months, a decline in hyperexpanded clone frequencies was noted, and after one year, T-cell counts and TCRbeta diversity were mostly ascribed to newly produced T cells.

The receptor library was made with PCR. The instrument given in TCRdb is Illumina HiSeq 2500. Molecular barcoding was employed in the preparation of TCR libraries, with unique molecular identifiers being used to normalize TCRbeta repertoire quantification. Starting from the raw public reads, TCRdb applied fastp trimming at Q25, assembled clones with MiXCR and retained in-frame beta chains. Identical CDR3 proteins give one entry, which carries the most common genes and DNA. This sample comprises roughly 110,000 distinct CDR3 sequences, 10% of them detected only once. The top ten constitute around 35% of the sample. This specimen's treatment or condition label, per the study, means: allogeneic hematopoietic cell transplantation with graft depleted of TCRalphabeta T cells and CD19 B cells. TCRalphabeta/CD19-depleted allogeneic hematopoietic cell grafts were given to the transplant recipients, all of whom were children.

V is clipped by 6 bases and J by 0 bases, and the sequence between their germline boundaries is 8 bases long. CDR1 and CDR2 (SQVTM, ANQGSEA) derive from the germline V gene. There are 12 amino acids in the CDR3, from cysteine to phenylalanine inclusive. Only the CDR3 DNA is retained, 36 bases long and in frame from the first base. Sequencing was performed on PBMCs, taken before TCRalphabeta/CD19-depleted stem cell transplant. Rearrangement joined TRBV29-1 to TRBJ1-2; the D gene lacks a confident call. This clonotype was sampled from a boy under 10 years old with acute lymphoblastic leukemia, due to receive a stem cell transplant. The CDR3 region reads CSVHAPNYGYTF. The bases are TGCAGCGTGCATGCCCCTAACTATGGCTACACCTTC.